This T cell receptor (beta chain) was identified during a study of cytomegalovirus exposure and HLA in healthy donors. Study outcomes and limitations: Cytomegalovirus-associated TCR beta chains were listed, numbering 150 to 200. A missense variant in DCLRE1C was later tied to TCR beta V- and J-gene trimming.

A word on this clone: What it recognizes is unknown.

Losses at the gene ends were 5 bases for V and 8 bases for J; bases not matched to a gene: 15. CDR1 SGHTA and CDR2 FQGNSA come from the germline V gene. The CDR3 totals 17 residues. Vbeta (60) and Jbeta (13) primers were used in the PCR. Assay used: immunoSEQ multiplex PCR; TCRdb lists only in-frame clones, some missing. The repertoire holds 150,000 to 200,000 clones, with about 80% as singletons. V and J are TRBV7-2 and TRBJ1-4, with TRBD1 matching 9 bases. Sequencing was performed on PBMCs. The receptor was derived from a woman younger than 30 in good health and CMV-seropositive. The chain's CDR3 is CASSQGTGTPPREKLFF. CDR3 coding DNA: TGTGCCAGCAGCCAGGGGACAGGGACCCCTCCGAGGGAAAAACTGTTTTTT.